This entry describes one T cell receptor beta chain. Its specific antigen is unknown. Per-base quality was not reported, and no clone a single base away is much larger than it. The sample originates from a study of beta chain features in type 1 diabetes (dated by TCRdb to the late 2010s). In the study overall: Mean age, gender distribution, total cell number and subset yield were not different between patients and healthy donors. A total of some 100,000,000 sorted cells were examined across all samples, and a strong correlation was observed between cell number per subset and RNA yield. In the study, recently diagnosed type 1 diabetes patients and matched healthy donors were compared on the TCRB repertoires of their sorted circulating CD4+ T cell subsets. Whereas all 28 donors provided naive and central memory subsets, regulatory and stem cell-like memory subsets were isolated from just 8 patients and about 8 healthy donors.

Each donor gave one peripheral blood draw, roughly 120 mL on average, collected into heparinised tubes. Naive, central memory, regulatory and stem cell-like memory CD4+ T cells were sorted on a BD FACSAria II using a panel including CD45RO, CCR7, CD25, CD127, CD95 and CD27. Every sorted population had a purity above 95%. PBMCs were separated immediately by Lymphoprep density gradient centrifugation and were stained directly, without being cultured. To minimize batch effects, samples were stained and sorted in pairs, one healthy donor with one patient per experiment. All of the isolated RNA was reverse transcribed with the High Capacity cDNA Reverse Transcription Kit, so expressed TCRB transcripts were sequenced. Naive, central memory and regulatory T cell samples underwent deep immunoSEQ sequencing, averaging about 3.57 million total reads per sample. Sorted cells were lysed in RLT buffer, and RNA was extracted using DNase-treated RNeasy Micro or Mini kits according to cell number. To prevent cross-contamination, every cell subset was processed on its own, while patient and healthy donor samples were processed together. The immunoSEQ multiplex PCR was used to amplify TCRB sequences from cDNA, yielding 87-bp fragments that span the CDR3 region. Sequencing of the amplicons was done on the Illumina HiSeq platform. Turning to the authors' computational methods: PCR bias was corrected computationally using synthetic template baselines, and reads within Hamming distance 2 were collapsed, with unmergeable singletons discarded. By aligning reads against IMGT, V, D and J genes, CDR3 length, and insertions or deletions at six rearrangement sites were assigned. Within each subset, clonotype counts were normalized to the number of sorted cells before true diversity and Gini coefficients were calculated with the tcR R package. The overlap coefficient, calculated on TCRB nucleotide sequences, was used to measure repertoire sharing. Out-of-frame TCRB sequences from naive cells were analyzed as a proxy for the pre-selection repertoire. The immuneACCESS repertoire file appears here via TCRdb, limited to in-frame rearrangements. These files lack a portion of the clones; in checked studies, under half of the deficit traces to unresolved V genes, and the cause of the others is not known. D and trimming were read from the DNA, whereas the V and J calls and clone size are those reported in that table. The table for this sample lists 200,000 to 300,000 clones; approximately 15% of them were counted only once. Approximately 0.018% of the sample is in the top ten clones.

The CDR3 contains 15 residues, cysteine and phenylalanine counted. Left in the record is the CDR3 DNA by itself, 45 bases read in frame from the first base. V is pruned by 2 bases and J by 2 bases, leaving 6 bases of the junction without a gene match. Per the germline V gene, MNHEY is the CDR1 and SVGAGI is the CDR2. The research as a whole found: At VDJ recombination sites, patients with type 1 diabetes made fewer insertions and deleted more nucleotides, a pattern implying thymic rearrangement abnormalities. The naive, central memory and regulatory TCRB repertoires appeared to resemble one another more closely among patients than among healthy donors. Because the HLA sub-analyses included only small numbers of individuals, any influence of HLA type on TCRB rearrangement was left unresolved. Because cDNA rather than genomic DNA was sequenced, highly expressing activated cells could have been over-represented, although no difference in activation and CD3 levels was found between groups. Shorter templates might be favored by PCR, yet because patient and control samples were amplified and corrected together, any such skew would affect both groups equally. Type 1 diabetes patients showed a moderate but significant shortening of TCRB CDR3 length in all four CD4+ subsets.

This receptor was obtained from a man aged 30-40 years with type 1 diabetes. The sample taken for sequencing was naive CD4+ T cells from blood. This specimen's cell subset or site label, interpreted: true naive CD4+ T cells. The chain employs TRBV6-5 and TRBJ2-7; 7 bases in the middle match TRBD1. The CDR3 protein is CASSYGHRGPYEQYF. The DNA sequence is given as TGTGCCAGCAGTTACGGTCACAGGGGCCCCTACGAGCAGTACTTC.